These 28 T cell receptor beta chains originate from one sample sequenced in a study of Ad26.COV2.S vaccination and SARS-CoV-2 variants (dated by TCRdb to 2020 to 2023). This sample's time point label indicates: individuals recovered from natural SARS-CoV-2 infection. Libraries were built with the immunoSEQ multiplex PCR assay. TCRdb took over this immuneACCESS table, retaining in-frame rearrangements with V and J assigned. Such tables are incomplete; in checked studies, under half of the missing clones stem from an unresolved V gene, and the remainder is unexplained. This sample gives fewer than 150,000 clones in total; 75% to 90% of them show up just once. The top ten constitute approximately 5% of the sample. Specimen: peripheral blood, collected after recovery from COVID-19. Receptors originate from a human donor who had recovered from COVID-19.

V usage is TRBV28 and J usage is TRBJ2-7; D not resolved. From germline, CDR1 is MDHEN and CDR2 SYDVKM. CDR3 length equals 12 residues. The germline V and J ends were trimmed by 3 bases and 5 bases, with 8 bases remaining between them. As DNA, the CDR3 is TGTGCCAGCAGTTTCTCAGCCCACGAGCAGTACTTC. Translation: CASSFSAHEQYF.

The chain joins TRBV6-5 to TRBJ2-3; no firm D call. The CDR3 runs to 15 residues. Trimming removed 5 bases from V and 6 bases from J, with 18 bases in between. Germline V lookup: CDR1 MNHEY, CDR2 SVGAGI. The CDR3 reads CASSKSTRPRDTQYF. The DNA for the CDR3 is TGTGCCAGCAGTAAGTCAACCCGGCCGAGGGATACGCAGTATTTT.

On this clone itself: One junction end disagrees with the germline gene, perhaps due to a read error. The chain combines TRBV7-7 with TRBJ2-2, with D tentatively TRBD2 (7 bases). Germline CDR1 reads SSHAT; CDR2 reads FNYEAQ (reference sequence). The CDR3 runs 15 residues. The CDR3 DNA reads TGTGCTAGCAGCCCCGGGGGGCCCTACACCGGGGAGCTGTTTTTT. Translated: CASSPGGPYTGELFF.

The chain joins TRBV7-2 to TRBJ2-3; D is unclear. The ends were cut back, 5 bases at V and 3 bases at J, with 12 bases in the middle. CDR1 is SGHTA, CDR2 FQGNSA, per germline. This CDR3 is built from 14 residues. The CDR3 protein is CASSAQLGTDTQYF. The CDR3 nucleotides read TGTGCCAGCAGCGCCCAATTAGGGACAGATACGCAGTATTTT.

J is TRBJ1-2 and V is TRBV6-2 or TRBV6-3; D remains ambiguous. The CDR3 is 16 amino acids. From germline, CDR1 is MNHEY and CDR2 SVGEGT. Trimming took 0 bases from V and 2 from J, leaving 13 bases between them. CDR3 region: CASSYSRIRENYGYTF. The CDR3, as DNA: TGTGCCAGCAGTTACTCGAGGATTCGGGAGAACTATGGCTACACCTTC.

The chain links TRBV9 to TRBJ1-2, with no clear D. This CDR3 has 15 residues. The germline V and J ends were trimmed by 4 bases and 3 bases, with 16 bases remaining between them. CDR1 is SGDLS and CDR2 is YYNGEE in the germline V gene. The CDR3 DNA reads as TGTGCCAGCAGCTCCCGGGAGCCGAACCACTATGGCTACACCTTC. This codes for CASSSREPNHYGYTF. Combining the CDR3 with reference TRBV9 and TRBJ1-2 gives the whole variable domain DSGVTQTPKHLITATGQRVTLRCSPRSGDLSVYWYQQSLDQGLQFLIQYYNGEERAKGNILERFSAQQFPDLHSELNLSSLELGDSALYFCASSSREPNHYGYTFGSGTRLTVV.

The rearrangement uses TRBV5-1 and TRBJ2-7, with D possibly matching TRBD2 (6 bases). The CDR3 sequence is 15 residues long. The germline gives CDR1 SGHRS, CDR2 YFSETQ. Trimming removed 5 bases at V and 7 bases at J, with 22 bases between. CDR3 region: CASRPAVQSRGEQYF. The CDR3 DNA reads TGCGCCAGCAGACCGGCAGTGCAAAGTCGGGGGGAGCAGTACTTC.

This rearrangement joins TRBV15 to TRBJ2-1; 10 bases align to TRBD2. The J segment lost 8 bases and the V segment lost 3 bases, leaving 7 bases of the junction unmatched. In germline, CDR1 is LNHNV, CDR2 YYDKDF (reference sequence). This CDR3 is built from 15 residues. This CDR3 is CATSRVLAGGYEQFF. The CDR3 region has the DNA TGTGCCACCAGCAGGGTTTTAGCGGGGGGCTATGAGCAGTTCTTC.

This sequence joins TRBV7-8 and TRBJ2-7; TRBD2 matches at 13 bases. With V trimmed by 5 bases and J by 5 bases, 9 bases remained unmatched. Germline V gene sequence: CDR1 SGHVS, CDR2 FQNEAQ. This CDR3 is 16 amino acids long. The CDR3 loop is CASSRRTSGGRNEQYF. CDR3 DNA: TGTGCCAGCAGCCGACGGACTAGCGGGGGAAGGAACGAGCAGTACTTC. The variable domain in full, completed from reference TRBV7-8 and TRBJ2-7, reads GAGVSQSPRYKVAKRGQDVALRCDPISGHVSLFWYQQALGQGPEFLTYFQNEAQLDKSGLPSDRFFAERPEGSVSTLKIQRTQQEDSAVYLCASSRRTSGGRNEQYFGPGTRLTVT.

V usage is TRBV19 and J usage is TRBJ2-1, with TRBD2 identical over 8 bases. Germline values: CDR1 LNHDA, CDR2 SQIVND (reference sequence). V was pared by 5 bases and J by 0 bases, with 0 bases of the junction left unmatched. This CDR3 spans 14 amino acids. In DNA, the CDR3 is TGTGCCAGTAGTGGGACTAGCTCCTACAATGAGCAGTTCTTC. Translated, it gives CASSGTSSYNEQFF.

V gene TRBV11-2 combines with J gene TRBJ2-3, with TRBD1 identical over 10 bases. The CDR3 spans 15 residues. V lost 4 bases, J lost 5 bases, and 6 bases stayed unmatched. CDR1 SGHAT and CDR2 FQNNGV come from the germline V gene. The CDR3 is CASSSRDRGGDTQYF. The CDR3 DNA reads as TGTGCCAGCAGCTCCCGGGACAGGGGCGGAGATACGCAGTATTTT.

The rearrangement uses TRBV28 and TRBJ2-7, with D uncertain. Deletions cut 5 bases from V and 6 bases from J, with 14 bases between. CDR1 and CDR2 (germline): MDHEN, SYDVKM. CDR3 length equals 13 residues. CDR3 protein: CASSPSSWSEQYF. The DNA for the CDR3 is TGTGCCAGCAGTCCAAGTTCGTGGAGCGAGCAGTACTTC.

CDR3: CASSFAGRSNSPLHF. The CDR3 DNA is TGTGCCAGCAGTTTCGCAGGAAGGAGTAATTCACCCCTCCACTTT. This chain links TRBV28 with TRBJ1-6; D not resolved. Per the germline V gene, CDR1 is MDHEN and CDR2 is SYDVKM. Trimming pared 3 bases from V and 6 bases from J, leaving 12 bases between. This CDR3 is 15 amino acids long.

The rearrangement uses TRBV18 and TRBJ1-6; 8 bases fit TRBD1. The CDR3 length is 12 residues. The germline V gene encodes CDR1 KGHSH and CDR2 LQKENI. Unmatched junction bases numbered 4, after V lost 8 bases and J lost 10 bases. DNA of the CDR3: TGTGCCAGCAAGACAGGGGACTCACCCCTCCACTTT. This sequence encodes CASKTGDSPLHF.

The chain is built from TRBV5-1 and TRBJ2-3, with D tentatively TRBD1 (6 bases). The V gene's germline CDR1 is SGHRS and CDR2 YFSETQ. V dropped 7 bases and J dropped 5 bases, with 17 bases sitting between them. The CDR3 has 14 amino acids. The CDR3 loop reads CASAEGTPGDTQYF. CDR3 nucleotides: TGCGCCAGCGCTGAGGGGACACCGGGAGATACGCAGTATTTT. The variable domain in full, completed from reference TRBV5-1 and TRBJ2-3, reads KAGVTQTPRYLIKTRGQQVTLSCSPISGHRSVSWYQQTPGQGLQFLFEYFSETQRNKGNFPGRFSGRQFSNSRSEMNVSTLELGDSALYLCASAEGTPGDTQYFGPGTRLTVL.

The rearrangement joins TRBV6-6 to TRBJ2-1; maybe TRBD2 (6 bases). CDR3 length: 12 amino acids. Germline V gives CDR1 MNHNY, CDR2 SVGAGI (reference sequence). Trimming took off 5 bases at V and 4 bases at J, with 6 bases between the two ends. The CDR3 spells CASSAGYNEQFF. As DNA, the CDR3 is TGTGCCAGCAGTGCGGGATACAATGAGCAGTTCTTC.

This clone was counted between two and nine times. The J gene is TRBJ1-4, the V gene TRBV29-1; 8 bases map to TRBD1. The CDR3 is made up of 17 amino acids. The V segment lost 3 bases and the J segment 8 bases; nucleotides outside the gene matches: 17. CDR1 and CDR2 from the germline V gene are SQVTM and ANQGSEA. CDR3 residues: CSVEASGGPNTREKLFF. CDR3 sequence (DNA): TGCAGCGTTGAGGCGTCAGGGGGCCCTAATACCCGGGAAAAACTGTTTTTT.

This chain uses TRBV7-8 with TRBJ2-1, with D unresolved. Germline CDR1 is SGHVS and CDR2 is FQNEAQ. V lost 2 bases, J lost 0 bases, and 8 bases lay in between. The CDR3 contains 15 residues. This chain's CDR3 is CASSLSLSSYNEQFF. The CDR3 DNA is TGTGCCAGCAGCTTATCTTTGAGCTCCTACAATGAGCAGTTCTTC.

This sequence joins TRBV9 and TRBJ2-3; 8 bases align to TRBD1. There are 16 residues in the CDR3. Germline CDR1 and CDR2: SGDLS and YYNGEE. With 0 bases clipped from V and 2 bases from J, the junction kept 5 bases outside the gene matches. The chain's CDR3 is CASSVVGQGNTDTQYF. The CDR3 DNA is TGTGCCAGCAGCGTAGTAGGACAGGGCAACACAGATACGCAGTATTTT.

The chain combines TRBV25-1 with TRBJ2-7, with D perhaps TRBD1 (5 bases). Trimming left V 6 bases short and J 1 base short, with 7 bases between. Per the germline V gene, CDR1 is MGHDK and CDR2 is SYGVNS. CDR3 length: 12 amino acids. The DNA of the CDR3 is TGTGCCAGCAGGGACAATTCCTACGAGCAGTACTTC. Its protein product is CASRDNSYEQYF.

The chain carries TRBV30 and TRBJ2-7; 11 bases map to TRBD1. Germline values: CDR1 GTSNPN, CDR2 SVGIG (reference sequence). J was trimmed by 3 bases and V by 1 base; bases with no gene match: 2. The CDR3 sequence is 14 residues long. CDR3 region: CAWSAGTGGYEQYF. In DNA, the CDR3 is TGTGCCTGGAGTGCGGGGACAGGGGGCTACGAGCAGTACTTC.

This sequence joins TRBV6-5 and TRBJ1-2; 8 positions agree with TRBD1. CDR1 is MNHEY and CDR2 is SVGAGI in the germline V gene. This CDR3 region has 14 residues. The V and J ends lost 6 bases and 0 bases, in that order; junction bases with no gene match: 3. CDR3 DNA: TGTGCCAGCAGCCGGACAGGGTCTAACTATGGCTACACCTTC. It yields the protein CASSRTGSNYGYTF.

The V call is TRBV13, the J call TRBJ1-1; D call uncertain. This CDR3 has 12 amino acids. Trimming removed 5 bases from V and 1 base from J, with 5 bases in between. Germline CDR1 and CDR2: PRHDT and FYEKMQ (reference sequence). The DNA for the CDR3 is TGTGCCAGCAGCATCCAGAACACTGAAGCTTTCTTT. Amino acids: CASSIQNTEAFF.

The gene calls are TRBV19 and TRBJ2-7; D is possibly TRBD1 (6 bases). Germline lookup yields CDR1 LNHDA and CDR2 SQIVND (reference sequence). This CDR3 spans 12 amino acids. V gave up 5 bases and J gave up 4 bases, with 9 bases separating them. CDR3 amino acids: CASSSGQYEQYF. The CDR3 DNA reads TGTGCCAGTAGTTCCGGACAGTACGAGCAGTACTTC.

CDR3 coding DNA: TGTGCCAGCAGCGTAGTATACAGGGGAGGAAACACCATATATTTT. Amino acids: CASSVVYRGGNTIYF. V usage is TRBV9 and J usage is TRBJ1-3; 7 bases fit TRBD1. There are 15 residues in the CDR3. Losses at the gene ends were 0 bases for V and 4 bases for J; bases not matched to a gene: 4. Germline lookup yields CDR1 SGDLS and CDR2 YYNGEE.

The CDR3 region has the DNA TGTGCCAGCAGAGGGACAGGATTTTATCAGCCCCAGCATTTT. Translation: CASRGTGFYQPQHF. The V and J genes are TRBV2 and TRBJ1-5; 8 bases line up with TRBD1. V dropped 6 bases and J dropped 5; count of bases not matched to a gene: 6. This CDR3 is 14 amino acids long. Germline-derived CDR1 and CDR2 are SNHLY and FYNNEI. The variable domain in full, completed from reference TRBV2 and TRBJ1-5, reads EPEVTQTPSHQVTQMGQEVILRCVPISNHLYFYWYRQILGQKVEFLVSFYNNEISEKSEIFDDQFSVERPDGSNFTLKIRSTKLEDSAMYFCASRGTGFYQPQHFGDGTRLSIL.

The gene calls are TRBV13 and TRBJ1-1, with D unclear. Trimming stripped 0 bases from V and 0 bases from J, with 8 bases between. Germline values: CDR1 PRHDT, CDR2 FYEKMQ (reference sequence). The CDR3 loop spans 15 amino acids. CDR3 sequence (DNA): TGTGCCAGCAGCTTAGGCTCTCTGGTGAACACTGAAGCTTTCTTT. Residues: CASSLGSLVNTEAFF. Full variable domain (remainder filled in from reference TRBV13 and TRBJ1-1): AAGVIQSPRHLIKEKRETATLKCYPIPRHDTVYWYQQGPGQDPQFLISFYEKMQSDKGSIPDRFSAQQFSDYHSELNMSSLELGDSALYFCASSLGSLVNTEAFFGQGTRLTVV.

This chain connects TRBV2 to TRBJ1-4; D might be TRBD1 (6 bases). V was pared by 6 bases and J by 3 bases, with 20 bases between. The CDR3 is made up of 17 amino acids. The germline gives CDR1 SNHLY, CDR2 FYNNEI. The CDR3 DNA reads as TGTGCCAGCAGCGCCTGGGGGGCCTGGTCACCTAATGAAAAACTGTTTTTT. Protein: CASSAWGAWSPNEKLFF.